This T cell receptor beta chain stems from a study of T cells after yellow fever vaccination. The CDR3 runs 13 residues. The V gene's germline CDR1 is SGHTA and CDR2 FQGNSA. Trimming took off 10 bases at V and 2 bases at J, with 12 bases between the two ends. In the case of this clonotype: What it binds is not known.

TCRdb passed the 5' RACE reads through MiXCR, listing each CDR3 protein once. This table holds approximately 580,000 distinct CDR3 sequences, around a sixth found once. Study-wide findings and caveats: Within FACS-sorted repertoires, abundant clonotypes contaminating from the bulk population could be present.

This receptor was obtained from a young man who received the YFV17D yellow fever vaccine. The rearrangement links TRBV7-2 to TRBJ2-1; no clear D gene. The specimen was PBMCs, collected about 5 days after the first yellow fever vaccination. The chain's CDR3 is CATYSGTYNEQFF. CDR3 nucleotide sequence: TGTGCCACCTATTCCGGCACCTACAATGAGCAGTTCTTC. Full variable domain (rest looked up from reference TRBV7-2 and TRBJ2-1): GAGVSQSPSNKVTEKGKDVELRCDPISGHTALYWYRQSLGQGLEFLIYFQGNSAPDKSGLPSDRFSAERTGGSVSTLTIQRTQQEDSAVYLCATYSGTYNEQFFGPGTRLTVL.